This T cell receptor (beta chain) was identified during a study of blood T cell repertoires in COVID-19. The method was immunoSEQ multiplex PCR; TCRdb's version includes in-frame clones alone and lacks a portion of them. The top ten hold 11% of the sample, which has roughly 160,000 clones, over 75% seen once. The participants were between roughly 18 and 100 years old and came from fewer than 25 US areas. Symptom resolution, clearance, or two negative PCRs marked the recovered donors of Cohort 3. The CDR3 is 15 amino acids. Germline loops: CDR1 SGHNT, CDR2 YENEEA. Trimming cost V 5 bases and J 2 bases, with 14 bases left between them.

The chain combines TRBV11-3 with TRBJ2-3; D is ambiguous. The material sequenced was PBMCs or T cells enriched from blood (not recorded which). This TCR came from a man aged 45-60 years who had recovered from COVID-19. The CDR3 nucleotides are TGTGCCAGCAGCCACACCCGAACCCCCACAGATACGCAGTATTTT. The encoded protein is CASSHTRTPTDTQYF. Supplemented by reference TRBV11-3 and TRBJ2-3, the full variable domain reads EAGVVQSPRYKIIEKKQPVAFWCNPISGHNTLYWYLQNLGQGPELLIRYENEEAVDDSQLPKDRFSAERLKGVDSTLKIQPAELGDSAVYLCASSHTRTPTDTQYFGPGTRLTVL.